The present TCR beta chain was sequenced within a study of blood T cell repertoires in COVID-19. Whole-study context: T cells, B-cell-depleted T cells, or PBMCs provided the cDNA or gDNA that served as material.

Repertoires were generated with immunoSEQ multiplex PCR, while TCRdb's copy carries only in-frame clones and drops some. The data hold hundreds of thousands of clones, with about nine tenths observed a single time. This CDR3 contains 10 residues. The germline CDR1 and CDR2 sequences are GTSNPN and SVGIG (reference sequence). The V end lost 4 bases, the J end lost 16 bases, and 13 bases lay between the germline ends. This chain uses TRBV30 with TRBJ1-4; D is ambiguous. This sequence was found in a man younger than 40 who had recovered from COVID-19. The material sequenced was PBMCs or T cells enriched from blood (not recorded which). The CDR3 region is CAWKGATGFF. CDR3 in DNA: TGTGCCTGGAAGGGAGCGACGGGGTTTTTT.